This entry lists 14 T cell receptor beta chains sequenced from one sample in a study of blood T cell repertoires in COVID-19. Only in-frame clones appear in the TCRdb table, and some are missing; sequencing was by immunoSEQ multiplex PCR. The profile shows some 97,000 clones, approximately 86% of them singletons. The sample comprised peripheral blood. These receptors were collected from a human donor in a cohort sampled during active COVID-19.

The J gene is TRBJ2-5, the V gene TRBV10-3, with D perhaps TRBD2 (5 bases). In germline, CDR1 is ENHRY, CDR2 SYGVKD. V lost 3 bases, J lost 3 bases, and 14 bases lay in between. This CDR3 has 15 residues. The CDR3 bases are TGTGCCATCAGTGATCGAGGGAAAGGAAAAGAGACCCAGTACTTC. Its translation: CAISDRGKGKETQYF.

This CDR3 reads CASSIEQGSSGTF. Here the CDR3 DNA reads TGTGCCAGTAGTATAGAACAGGGGTCAAGTGGAACCTTC. V and J are TRBV19 and TRBJ1-2, with 7 bases aligning to TRBD1. J was trimmed by 14 bases and V by 0 bases; bases with no gene match: 9. Germline CDR1 LNHDA, CDR2 SQIVND (reference sequence). The CDR3 loop spans 13 amino acids.

V is TRBV5-1 and J is TRBJ2-7; possibly TRBD1 for D (6 bases). Germline V gene sequence: CDR1 SGHRS, CDR2 YFSETQ. There are 13 residues in the CDR3. V was shortened by 7 bases and J by 6 bases, with 17 bases between the two germline ends. CDR3 DNA: TGCGCCAGCGGCAATCCAGGGGTGGGCGAGCAGTACTTC. This encodes CASGNPGVGEQYF.

V usage is TRBV12-5 and J usage is TRBJ1-1; 7 bases fit TRBD1. Germline V gene lookup returns CDR1 LGHNT and CDR2 FRNRAP. CDR3 length: 14 amino acids. With 1 base clipped from V and 11 bases from J, the junction kept 10 bases outside the gene matches. CDR3 region: CASGLGAEGAAAFF. CDR3 nucleotides: TGTGCTAGTGGTTTGGGCGCCGAGGGGGCAGCGGCTTTCTTT.

The chain combines TRBV6-1 with TRBJ1-3; D may be TRBD1 (5 bases). The CDR3 has 19 residues. The germline V gene encodes CDR1 MNHNS and CDR2 SASEGT. Between the trimmed V and J ends, which lost 4 bases and 1 base, there was a span of 23 bases. The DNA of the CDR3 is TGTGCCAGCAGTGGCCGGGGCAGGGAGGCCCCCGGGTCTGGAAACACCATATATTTT. Its translation is CASSGRGREAPGSGNTIYF.

The chain combines TRBV30 with TRBJ2-1; 15 nucleotides agree with TRBD2. Germline CDR1 GTSNPN, CDR2 SVGIG (reference sequence). The length of the CDR3 is 15 residues. Trimming took 3 bases from V and 9 from J; bases not matched to a gene: 6. The CDR3 region is CAWRGLAGGRGEQFF. The CDR3 bases are TGTGCCTGGAGGGGACTAGCGGGAGGAAGGGGTGAGCAGTTCTTC.

The J gene is TRBJ2-1, the V gene TRBV28, with 8 positions matching TRBD2. CDR3 size: 16 residues. V shed 3 bases, J shed 5 bases, and the junction held 9 bases outside the gene matches. Germline V gene sequence: CDR1 MDHEN, CDR2 SYDVKM. The CDR3 reads CASSFSGAPQDNEQFF. CDR3 DNA sequence: TGTGCCAGCAGTTTTAGCGGGGCCCCCCAGGACAATGAGCAGTTCTTC.

This clone has a handful of counts. This chain joins TRBV6-1 and TRBJ2-7; TRBD2 matches at 9 bases. Germline V CDR1 and CDR2: MNHNS, SASEGT. This CDR3 is built from 16 residues. The V and J ends lost 0 bases and 2 bases, in that order; junction bases with no gene match: 5. In DNA, the CDR3 is TGTGCCAGCAGTGAAGCGACTAGCGGTCTCGCCTACGAGCAGTACTTC. Protein sequence: CASSEATSGLAYEQYF.

The genes are TRBV19 and TRBJ2-7, with TRBD1 matching over 8 bases. The V segment lost 3 bases and the J segment 5 bases; nucleotides outside the gene matches: 3. Germline lookup yields CDR1 LNHDA and CDR2 SQIVND (reference sequence). CDR3 length: 13 amino acids. The CDR3 loop reads CASSIRGLDEQYF. In DNA, the CDR3 is TGTGCCAGTAGTATCAGGGGGCTAGACGAGCAGTACTTC.

The rearrangement uses TRBV27 and TRBJ2-3, with 7 bases aligning to TRBD2. The V gene's germline CDR1 is MNHEY and CDR2 SMNVEV (reference sequence). V trimming: 2 bases; J trimming: 1 base; junction bases outside the gene matches: 3. The length of the CDR3 is 15 residues. CDR3 sequence (DNA): TGTGCCAGCAGTTTAGCTAGCGGTCGCACAGATACGCAGTATTTT. Amino acid sequence: CASSLASGRTDTQYF.

V usage is TRBV19 and J usage is TRBJ1-1; D remains unclear. Germline assignment: CDR1 LNHDA and CDR2 SQIVND (reference sequence). V was cut by 5 bases and J by 8 bases, with 15 bases left in between. There are 13 residues in the CDR3. CDR3 in amino acids: CASSEVNVLEAFF. The DNA for the CDR3 is TGTGCCAGTAGTGAGGTCAACGTACTGGAAGCTTTCTTT.

The chain has TRBV5-1 and TRBJ1-4; D is undetermined. Germline CDR1 is SGHRS and CDR2 is YFSETQ. V lost 2 bases and J lost 4, with 12 bases in between. CDR3 length equals 15 residues. CDR3 amino acids: CASSFGGSINEKLFF. The CDR3 region has the DNA TGCGCCAGCAGCTTCGGAGGATCGATTAATGAAAAACTGTTTTTT. The whole variable domain, filled in from reference TRBV5-1 and TRBJ1-4, reads KAGVTQTPRYLIKTRGQQVTLSCSPISGHRSVSWYQQTPGQGLQFLFEYFSETQRNKGNFPGRFSGRQFSNSRSEMNVSTLELGDSALYLCASSFGGSINEKLFFGSGTQLSVL.

This clone was seen a few times. J is TRBJ2-2 and V is TRBV25-1; D remains unclear. Trimming took 4 bases from V and 2 from J, leaving 8 bases between them. This CDR3 is built from 14 residues. Germline CDR1 reads MGHDK; CDR2 reads SYGVNS. The CDR3 DNA follows: TGTGCCAGCAGTGCTACAGCCAACACCGGGGAGCTGTTTTTT. Protein sequence: CASSATANTGELFF.

V and J are TRBV19 and TRBJ1-5; 7 positions agree with TRBD1. This CDR3 region has 16 residues. The V segment lost 6 bases and the J segment 0 bases; nucleotides outside the gene matches: 8. Germline V gene data show CDR1 as LNHDA and CDR2 as SQIVND (reference sequence). The CDR3 DNA sequence: TGTGCCAGTAGAGCAGGGACAGTTTATAGCAATCAGCCCCAGCATTTT. Amino acids: CASRAGTVYSNQPQHF.